This paragraph covers one T cell receptor (beta chain) sequence. The antigen remains unidentified. Assay: immunoSEQ multiplex PCR; the TCRdb copy retains only in-frame clones and omits some. Of tens of thousands of clones listed, about 90% are singletons. Trimming cost V 6 bases and J 9 bases, with 12 bases left between them. The CDR3 spans 12 residues. The germline V gene encodes CDR1 ENHRY and CDR2 SYGVKD. The record originates from a study of OX40 agonist ivuxolimab in advanced cancers. Study-wide findings and caveats: Among T cells, CD8+ cells averaged more expanded clones than CD4+ cells.

Here the sequenced sample was CD4+ or CD8+ T cells sorted from blood, taken in a trial of the OX40 agonist ivuxolimab. The origin of this receptor is an adult with an advanced solid tumor such as melanoma, head and neck, liver or kidney cancer. The gene calls are TRBV10-3 and TRBJ1-5; D is perhaps TRBD1 (6 bases). CDR3 nucleotide sequence: TGTGCCATCAGGGACAGCGCGGGGCCCCAGCATTTT. This gives the protein CAIRDSAGPQHF.